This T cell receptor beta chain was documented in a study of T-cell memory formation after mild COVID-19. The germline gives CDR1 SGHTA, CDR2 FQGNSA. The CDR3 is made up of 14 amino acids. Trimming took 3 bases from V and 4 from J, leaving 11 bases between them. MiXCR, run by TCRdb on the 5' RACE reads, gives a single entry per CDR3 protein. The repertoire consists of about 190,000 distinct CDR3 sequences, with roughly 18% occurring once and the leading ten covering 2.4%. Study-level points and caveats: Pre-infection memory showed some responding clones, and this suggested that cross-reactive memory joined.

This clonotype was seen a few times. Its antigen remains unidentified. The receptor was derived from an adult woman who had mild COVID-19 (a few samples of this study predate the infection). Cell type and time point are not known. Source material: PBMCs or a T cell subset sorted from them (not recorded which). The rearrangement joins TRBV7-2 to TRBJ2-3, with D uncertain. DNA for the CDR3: TGTGCCAGCAGCTTCGCGGAAATATCAGATACGCAGTATTTT. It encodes CASSFAEISDTQYF.